This T cell receptor beta chain came from a study of OX40 agonist ivuxolimab in advanced cancers. Study details: Patients' therapy was ivuxolimab, an antibody that acts as an agonist of OX40 (CD134). Study-level points and caveats: CD8+ T cells (on average) carried more expanded clones than CD4+ T cells.

Germline values: CDR1 LNHNV, CDR2 YYDKDF (reference sequence). The CDR3 length is 15 residues. Losses at the gene ends were 0 bases for V and 2 bases for J; bases not matched to a gene: 3. Blood sampling took place at baseline, cycle 4 day 1, and cycle 7 day 1. Here immunoSEQ multiplex PCR was the method, and the copy in TCRdb shows in-frame clones only, minus some. The table lists 83,000 or so clones, 80% to 90% of them singletons, with around 1.8% in the top ten. A note on this clone: The antigen is undetermined.

The origin of this receptor is an adult with an advanced solid tumor such as melanoma, head and neck, liver or kidney cancer. J is TRBJ2-5 and V is TRBV15; 7 bases are shared with TRBD2. The material sequenced was CD4+ or CD8+ T cells sorted from blood, taken in a trial of the OX40 agonist ivuxolimab. The chain's CDR3 is CATSRDGGVQETQYF. CDR3 sequence (DNA): TGTGCCACCAGCAGAGATGGGGGGGTACAAGAGACCCAGTACTTC.